Sequencing of this T cell receptor (beta chain) was carried out in a study of early T cells in non-severe SARS-CoV-2 infection. Across the study: Sequencing input comprised bulk RNA from unsorted whole blood; chain pairing was not available. Study conclusions and caveats: Matching results from VDJdb favored anti-spike CD8 responses, leaving private and CD4 specificities undetected.

On this clonotype: What it binds is not known.

V shed 3 bases, J shed 4 bases, and the junction held 1 base outside the gene matches. Germline CDR1 is SGHDN and CDR2 is FVKESK. This CDR3 region has 14 residues. Unique molecular identifier tags were affixed to discrete cDNA molecules. TCRdb re-derived calls from the 5' RACE reads in MiXCR, one entry per CDR3 protein. The table lists more than 75,000 distinct CDR3 sequences, about 13% of them singletons. This chain connects TRBV14 to TRBJ1-2; 11 bases match TRBD1. The specimen was whole blood. The TCR comes from an adult who was a healthcare worker with PCR-confirmed SARS-CoV-2 infection or an uninfected control (not recorded which). CDR3 DNA sequence: TGTGCCAGCAGCCATGGGACAGGGGGCTATGGCTACACCTTC. It specifies CASSHGTGGYGYTF.